The subject of this entry is one T cell receptor beta chain. This clone has only one observation. What this receptor recognizes is not known. Base quality data are lacking; no much larger clone is found one base away. This entry comes from a study of T cell clonotyping in hematopoietic cell transplantation (dated by TCRdb to the early 2020s). Describing the broader study: Recipient samples taken before transplant were obtained following cytoreduction. A total of about 140 blood samples were gathered in the study from under 40 consecutive transplant recipients along with their related donors. Recruitment of patients ran from 2015 to early 2017, and follow-up continued until September 2020 or until death. Points the paper makes about the study in general: A decrease in recipient TCR diversity was observed after transplant, and a progressive increase in pathologically expanded clonotypes was seen from day 30 to day 180. Only a small fraction of recipient repertoires overlapped donor repertoires, with over 95% appearing de novo at the given depth. The sample size was limited, and CD4 and CD8 repertoire contributions could not be separated because cells were not sorted. Donor and pretransplant recipient Inverse Simpson Index values predicted broader posttransplant TCR repertoire diversity.

The germline V gene supplies CDR1 SGHVS and CDR2 FQNEAQ. The CDR3 contains 13 residues, cysteine and phenylalanine counted. The DNA shown is the 39-base CDR3, in frame from base 1. V lost 2 bases and J lost 11 bases, and the count of bases not matched to a germline gene is 3. The time point tag for this specimen amounts to: recipient sample about 28 days before transplant, after cytoreduction. Blood samples were obtained from recipients approximately 28 days before transplant and at days 30, 100 and 180 after transplant. Nuclei Lysis Solution was used to extract genomic DNA from fresh or cryopreserved unfractionated peripheral blood mononuclear cells. TCR beta CDR3 regions were amplified from genomic DNA with the immunoSEQ assay, a bias-controlled multiplex PCR using V- and J-specific primers. In a second PCR step, a proprietary barcode and Illumina adapter sequences were attached to the CDR3 amplicons. CDR3 libraries were sequenced on an Illumina MiSeq instrument. In the paper's pipeline: Export and quality control were performed with immunoSEQ Analyzer 3.0, and downstream analyses were performed with R Bioconductor and Immunarch. Repertoire metrics were calculated using only productive rearrangements within the normalized downsampled data set. In the normalized cohort, a clonotype counted as pathologically expanded if the clonotype was larger than 5 templates. Repertoire diversity was measured with the Inverse Simpson Index. CMV-specificity analyses were carried out on the non-normalized data set to capture all clonotypes. This immuneACCESS table, as held by TCRdb, lists in-frame sequences with V and J called but not all clones. Of the missing ones, under half trace to an unresolved V gene in checked studies; the others have no known cause. Clone size and the V and J calls come from that table; the DNA yielded D and trimming. Within this sample are some 76,000 clones, with about 96% of them counted one time only. Around 1.7% of the sample lies in the top ten.

The sequencing here drew on peripheral blood mononuclear cells, taken before stem cell transplant. The chain employs TRBV7-8 and TRBJ2-3; TRBD2 aligns with 11 central bases. The sequence came from a woman in her forties or fifties with acute myeloid leukemia. Some clones in this sample may be carry-over from other donors' samples. The CDR3 is CASSLRLAGLQYF. The bases are TGTGCCAGCAGCTTACGACTAGCGGGGCTGCAGTATTTT.